This is a list of T cell receptor beta chains from one sample in a study of blood T cell repertoires in COVID-19. Libraries were prepared by immunoSEQ multiplex PCR; TCRdb keeps only in-frame clonotypes and omits some of them. Seen here are 230,000 or so clones, approximately 89% observed once, and the top ten hold about 4.6%. Specimen: peripheral blood. These TCRs come from a woman aged 40-49 years who had recovered from COVID-19. CDR3s include the opening cysteine and the closing phenylalanine or tryptophan. D genes are given only for firm matches. Not all rows give a size; the values are once, few, many and, for expanded clones, a class.

v_call	clone_size	d_call	j_call	cdr3_nt	cdr3_aa
TRBV4-1	.	.	TRBJ1-2	TGCGCCAGCAGCCAAGAAGAGGCTGGGTCTAACTATGGCTACACCTTC	CASSQEEAGSNYGYTF
TRBV5-6	.	.	TRBJ2-5	TGTGCCAGCAGCTTCCCGTACCAAGAGACCCAGTACTTC	CASSFPYQETQYF
TRBV28	.	.	TRBJ1-1	TGTGCCAGCAGTTACCACGACAGGCCTCGGATGAACACTGAAGCTTTCTTT	CASSYHDRPRMNTEAFF
TRBV30	.	.	TRBJ1-1	TGTGCCTGGACCCAGGGAGGAACTGAAGCTTTCTTT	CAWTQGGTEAFF
TRBV4-3	.	TRBD2	TRBJ2-2	TGCGCCAGCAGCCAAGACTCGGGACTAGCGGTGAACACCGGGGAGCTGTTTTTT	CASSQDSGLAVNTGELFF
TRBV9	.	.	TRBJ1-1	TGTGCCAGCAGCCAAAGTCAGGGGAGATGGGTGTCGGGAACTGAAGCTTTCTTT	CASSQSQGRWVSGTEAFF
TRBV10-3	.	TRBD1	TRBJ2-7	TGTGCCATCAGTGCAGGGGGCGTTAATTCCTACGAGCAGTACTTC	CAISAGGVNSYEQYF
TRBV6-1	.	.	TRBJ1-1	TGTGCCAGCAGTGAAGCCGGGGGAAAATCTGAAGCTTTCTTT	CASSEAGGKSEAFF
TRBV9	.	TRBD2	TRBJ2-7	TGTGCCAGCAGCTTGGGGGGGTCTAGCGGGGCCCACGAGCAGTACTTC	CASSLGGSSGAHEQYF
TRBV27	.	.	TRBJ2-3	TGTGCCAGCAGTTTGGTCGGAGGACTGGTTGCAGATACGCAGTATTTT	CASSLVGGLVADTQYF
TRBV6-5	.	TRBD2	TRBJ2-5	TGTGCCAGCAGGGGGACTAGGGAGTACTTC	CASRGTREYF
TRBV11-2	.	.	TRBJ1-3	TGTGCCAGCAGCTTTAGGGGAAATGGAAACACCATATATTTT	CASSFRGNGNTIYF
TRBV28	.	.	TRBJ2-5	TGTGCCAGCAGTTCCGAACAGCAAGAGACCCAGTACTTC	CASSSEQQETQYF
TRBV19	.	TRBD1	TRBJ1-3	TGTGCCAGTAGGCAACCGGGACAGGGGGCTGGAAACACCATATATTTT	CASRQPGQGAGNTIYF
TRBV24-1	.	TRBD2	TRBJ2-1	TGTGCCACCAGCTCGACTAGCGGGAGTGCGCAGGAGCAGTTCTTC	CATSSTSGSAQEQFF
TRBV18	.	TRBD1	TRBJ2-1	TGTGCCAGCTCACTGACAGGGGGGCCAAACAATGAGCAGTTCTTC	CASSLTGGPNNEQFF
TRBV18	.	TRBD2	TRBJ2-1	TGTGCCAGCTCACCAAGGCGGGAGGGCCCCTACAATGAGCAGTTCTTC	CASSPRREGPYNEQFF
TRBV2	few	.	TRBJ1-1	TGTGCCAGCAGTGACCCCCCCCGGGGGAGGTGGACTGAAGCTTTCTTT	CASSDPPRGRWTEAFF
TRBV13	.	.	TRBJ2-1	TGTGCCAGCAGCTCGGAAGCGGGTGACTACAATGAGCAGTTCTTC	CASSSEAGDYNEQFF
TRBV7-9	.	.	TRBJ2-4	TGTGCCAGCAGCCCACTGAGTAAAAACATTCAGTACTTC	CASSPLSKNIQYF
TRBV18	.	.	TRBJ1-2	TGTGCCAGCTCATCGGACTCCCTCGCCTATGGCTACACCTTC	CASSSDSLAYGYTF
TRBV19	once	.	TRBJ2-1	TGTGCCAGTAGAAGCAACAATGAGCAGTTCTTC	CASRSNNEQFF
TRBV5-1	.	TRBD1	TRBJ1-1	TGCGCCAGCAGCTCGGACAGGCCTTTCTCGAACACTGAAGCTTTCTTT	CASSSDRPFSNTEAFF
TRBV29-1	.	TRBD1	TRBJ1-2	TGCAGCGTTGAGAGAGACAGGGGTTCAGGAGGCTACACCTTC	CSVERDRGSGGYTF
TRBV19	.	TRBD1	TRBJ1-1	TGTGCCAGTAGTAGGGACAGGGGCACTGAAGCTTTCTTT	CASSRDRGTEAFF
TRBV6-5	.	.	TRBJ1-4	TGTGCCAGCAGTTACGAAGCCAGGGTTGGGGAAAAACTGTTTTTT	CASSYEARVGEKLFF
TRBV27	.	TRBD1	TRBJ2-7	TGTGCCAGCAAAGGGGACAGGGAATCCTACGAGCAGTACTTC	CASKGDRESYEQYF
TRBV5-4	.	.	TRBJ2-1	TGTGCCAGCCAGGACAGTACCTTCTACAATGAGCAGTTCTTC	CASQDSTFYNEQFF
TRBV2	.	.	TRBJ2-5	TGTGCCAGCAGTGAACAGGGGCAAGAGACCCAGTACTTC	CASSEQGQETQYF
TRBV6-1	few	TRBD1	TRBJ2-3	TGTGCCAGCAGTGACCCTCCGGGACAGGGACAAGATACGCAGTATTTT	CASSDPPGQGQDTQYF
TRBV5-1	.	TRBD1	TRBJ2-7	TGCGCCAGCAGCTACGATCCGGGACAGGATTCCTACGAGCAGTACTTC	CASSYDPGQDSYEQYF
TRBV19	.	TRBD2	TRBJ2-1	TGTGCCAGTAGACCCCTGGTGGTAACTAGCGGGAGCTCCTACAATGAGCAGTTCTTC	CASRPLVVTSGSSYNEQFF
TRBV7-2	.	.	TRBJ1-6	TGTGCCAGCACCCTTCAGGATGTAATAGCAATCGGTGCGGGTTCACCCCTCCACTTT	CASTLQDVIAIGAGSPLHF
TRBV4-1	.	.	TRBJ1-1	TGCGCCAGCAGCGTCCGGGACTTAAACACTGAAGCTTTCTTT	CASSVRDLNTEAFF
TRBV13	.	.	TRBJ2-1	TGTGCCAGCAGCTCTCCCGGAGGTGGGAATGAGCAGTTCTTC	CASSSPGGGNEQFF
TRBV18	.	TRBD2	TRBJ2-3	TGTGCCAGCTCAGCCACTAGCGGGGGGTTCACAGATACGCAGTATTTT	CASSATSGGFTDTQYF
TRBV28	.	.	TRBJ1-6	TGTGCCAGCACTTCCGGGGATTCACCCCTCCACTTT	CASTSGDSPLHF
TRBV7-3	.	TRBD2	TRBJ2-1	TGTGCCAGCAGCCAGACCTCTAGCGGGGGCTTGGGGGATGAGCAGTTCTTC	CASSQTSSGGLGDEQFF